This T cell receptor beta chain appears in the sequencing data of a study of shared clonotypes between healthy human individuals. Study context: Aged between 18 and 49, the donors were two women and three men. Donors had three CD4 naive, three CD4 memory, two CD8 naive and one CD8 memory plate apiece.

This clone was detected only once. No antigen is known for it. The CDR3 runs 13 residues. CDR1 and CDR2 (germline): LGHNT, FRNRAP. With 8 bases removed from V and 0 bases from J, the gap between germline ends came to 11 bases. Overall study findings and caveats: Compared with clonotypes that all four donors shared, non-shared clonotypes had lower generation probabilities.

Replicate sorted-subset PCRs were loaded with 150 to 250 ng DNA, 31,000 or so T cell genomes. Sequencing used immunoSEQ multiplex PCR; TCRdb keeps in-frame clones, though not all of them. The sample contains about 2.3 million clones, approximately 95% of which appear only once. The chain links TRBV12-5 to TRBJ2-7, with unresolved D. The receptor was derived from a man aged 18 to 30 in good health. Some clones in this sample may be carry-over from other donors' samples. Sequencing was carried out using naive CD4+ T cells from PBMCs. Documented subset: CD45RA+ positively selected. The CDR3 region is CASSPANSYEQYF. The CDR3 DNA is TGTGCTAGTTCCCCAGCAAACTCCTACGAGCAGTACTTC. Full variable domain (rest looked up from reference TRBV12-5 and TRBJ2-7): DARVTQTPRHKVTEMGQEVTMRCQPILGHNTVFWYRQTMMQGLELLAYFRNRAPLDDSGMPKDRFSAEMPDATLATLKIQPSEPRDSAVYFCASSPANSYEQYFGPGTRLTVT.